Below, 27 T cell receptor beta chains from the same sample are listed, as sequenced in a study of cytomegalovirus exposure and HLA in healthy donors. Amplification used 60 Vbeta primers and 13 Jbeta primers. The method was immunoSEQ multiplex PCR; TCRdb's version includes in-frame clones alone and lacks a portion of them. The data show about 120,000 clones, with about 80% seen just once and approximately 0.93% held by the top ten. Sequenced material: PBMCs. These receptors all come from a human donor in good health.

V usage is TRBV6-6 and J usage is TRBJ2-7; D unresolved. V shed 6 bases and J shed 2 bases, with 8 bases lying between them. The germline CDR1 and CDR2 sequences are MNHNY and SVGAGI (reference sequence). The length of the CDR3 is 12 residues. The CDR3 sequence: CASRTGPYEQYF. The CDR3 region has the DNA TGTGCCAGCAGGACGGGTCCCTACGAGCAGTACTTC.

Only a few counts were recorded for this clone. CDR3 in amino acids: CASSTRGPVEQYF. The CDR3 coding sequence is TGTGCCAGCAGCACCAGGGGCCCCGTCGAGCAGTACTTC. The chain couples TRBV7-6 to TRBJ2-7; tentatively, D is TRBD1 (6 bases). This CDR3 is built from 13 residues. Germline V gene data show CDR1 as SGHVS and CDR2 as FNYEAQ. With 5 bases removed from V and 6 bases from J, the gap between germline ends came to 14 bases.

V is TRBV15 and J is TRBJ2-5; 8 nucleotides match TRBD2. Germline loops: CDR1 LNHNV, CDR2 YYDKDF (reference sequence). This CDR3 comprises 13 residues. J lost 2 bases, V lost 8 bases, and 4 bases had no gene match. CDR3 sequence reads: CATAGGFQETQYF. Written as DNA, the CDR3 is TGTGCCACCGCGGGGGGTTTTCAAGAGACCCAGTACTTC.

A single count supports this clone. The chain uses TRBV27 and TRBJ2-5; 10 nucleotides agree with TRBD2. V lost 6 bases, J lost 11 bases, and 12 bases stayed unmatched. From germline, CDR1 is MNHEY and CDR2 SMNVEV (reference sequence). The CDR3 is 14 residues long. The CDR3 protein is CASSAGSGGKEQYF. In nucleotides, the CDR3 is TGTGCCAGCAGCGCGGGTAGCGGGGGGAAAGAGCAGTACTTC.

The chain carries TRBV15 and TRBJ1-2; tentative D call: TRBD1 (6 bases). V lost 0 bases and J lost 8, with 10 bases in between. This CDR3 has 13 residues. In germline, CDR1 is LNHNV, CDR2 YYDKDF (reference sequence). The CDR3 nucleotides read TGTGCCACCAGCAGAGATAGGGGGGGAGGCTACACCTTC. Encoded protein: CATSRDRGGGYTF.

The chain couples TRBV19 to TRBJ2-7, with TRBD1 matching over 7 bases. Germline loops: CDR1 LNHDA, CDR2 SQIVND (reference sequence). V lost 3 bases and J lost 1; bases outside the gene matches: 12. This CDR3 comprises 17 residues. This chain's CDR3 is CASSIGHGTAYSYEQYF. The CDR3 nucleotides read TGTGCCAGTAGTATTGGGCACGGGACAGCCTATTCCTACGAGCAGTACTTC. The whole variable domain, remainder taken from reference TRBV19 and TRBJ2-7, is DGGITQSPKYLFRKEGQNVTLSCEQNLNHDAMYWYRQDPGQGLRLIYYSQIVNDFQKGDIAEGYSVSREKKESFPLTVTSAQKNPTAFYLCASSIGHGTAYSYEQYFGPGTRLTVT.

The rearrangement joins TRBV18 to TRBJ1-5; D is unresolved. CDR3 length: 12 amino acids. The germline V gene encodes CDR1 KGHSH and CDR2 LQKENI. V dropped 7 bases and J dropped 6 bases, with 10 bases sitting between them. The CDR3 sequence: CASCVEVQPQHF. CDR3 nucleotide sequence: TGTGCCAGCTGCGTGGAGGTTCAGCCCCAGCATTTT. Combining the CDR3 with reference TRBV18 and TRBJ1-5 gives the whole variable domain NAGVMQNPRHLVRRRGQEARLRCSPMKGHSHVYWYRQLPEEGLKFMVYLQKENIIDESGMPKERFSAEFPKEGPSILRIQQVVRGDSAAYFCASCVEVQPQHFGDGTRLSIL.

The chain links TRBV28 to TRBJ1-6, with 7 positions matching TRBD1. The V gene end was trimmed by 4 bases and the J gene end by 7 bases; junction bases not matched to a gene: 4. CDR1 and CDR2 (germline): MDHEN, SYDVKM. The CDR3 is made up of 14 amino acids. In nucleotides, the CDR3 is TGTGCCAGCAGTTCAACAGGGGCCAATTCACCCCTCCACTTT. Amino acids: CASSSTGANSPLHF.

The J gene is TRBJ1-6, the V gene TRBV29-1; D unclear. Germline V lookup: CDR1 SQVTM, CDR2 ANQGSEA. The V gene lost 4 bases and the J gene lost 7 bases, with 11 bases spanning the gap. The CDR3 is 13 residues long. The CDR3 DNA sequence: TGCAGCGTTGCGCTGGGAGCCAATTCACCCCTCCACTTT. Translating it yields CSVALGANSPLHF.

This chain links TRBV11-2 with TRBJ2-7, with a tentative D call TRBD1 (5 bases). The V gene lost 0 bases and the J gene lost 2 bases, with 8 bases spanning the gap. The CDR3 extends over 14 amino acids. Germline V gene lookup returns CDR1 SGHAT and CDR2 FQNNGV. The CDR3: CASSLEGLPYEQYF. CDR3 nucleotide sequence: TGTGCCAGCAGCTTAGAGGGGCTCCCCTACGAGCAGTACTTC.

The chain employs TRBV5-1 and TRBJ2-3; possible D gene TRBD2, 6 bases. Germline V gene data show CDR1 as SGHRS and CDR2 as YFSETQ. Trimming cost V 4 bases and J 3 bases, with 12 bases left between them. The CDR3 loop spans 14 amino acids. The chain's CDR3 is CASSRLVLTDTQYF. The CDR3 DNA reads as TGCGCCAGCAGCCGACTAGTTCTGACAGATACGCAGTATTTT.

Here the CDR3 DNA reads TGTGCCAGTAGTATATCTGGGACTAGCGATCCAGATACGCAGTATTTT. It encodes CASSISGTSDPDTQYF. The J gene is TRBJ2-3, the V gene TRBV19; TRBD2 matches 10 bases. The ends lost 2 bases at V and 4 bases at J; junction bases unmatched: 6. This CDR3 region has 16 residues. The germline V gene has CDR1 LNHDA and CDR2 SQIVND (reference sequence).

The CDR3 bases are TGTGCCAGTAAGCCCGGACAGGGGCGACAGCCCCAGCATTTT. Its translation: CASKPGQGRQPQHF. The rearrangement joins TRBV19 to TRBJ1-5; TRBD1 matches 9 bases. Germline lookup yields CDR1 LNHDA and CDR2 SQIVND (reference sequence). After removal of 7 bases from V and 7 bases from J, the junction contained 8 bases not matched to a gene. The CDR3 spans 14 residues.

The gene calls are TRBV7-8 and TRBJ1-3; 7 bases map to TRBD1. The CDR3 spans 17 residues. With V trimmed by 5 bases and J by 0 bases, 10 bases remained unmatched. Germline lookup yields CDR1 SGHVS and CDR2 FQNEAQ. CDR3 coding DNA: TGTGCCAGCAGCATTCGGGACAGTGGGTTCTCTGGAAACACCATATATTTT. As protein: CASSIRDSGFSGNTIYF.

The chain couples TRBV5-8 to TRBJ1-1, with 10 nucleotides matching TRBD1. Losses at the gene ends were 7 bases for V and 3 bases for J; bases not matched to a gene: 9. Germline V gene sequence: CDR1 SGHTS, CDR2 YDEGEE. The CDR3 contains 15 residues. CDR3 loop: CASDRGRMADTEAFF. CDR3 in DNA: TGTGCCAGCGACAGGGGGCGAATGGCGGACACTGAAGCTTTCTTT. Supplemented by reference TRBV5-8 and TRBJ1-1, the full variable domain reads EAGVTQSPTHLIKTRGQQATLRCSPISGHTSVYWYQQALGLGLQFLLWYDEGEERNRGNFPPRFSGRQFPNYSSELNVNALELEDSALYLCASDRGRMADTEAFFGQGTRLTVV.

This chain connects TRBV2 to TRBJ1-2; D remains unclear. The CDR3 has 14 residues. The germline V gene has CDR1 SNHLY and CDR2 FYNNEI. Trimming shortened V by 3 bases and J by 1 base, and 9 bases separated the two germline ends. In DNA, the CDR3 is TGTGCCAGCAGTGACGCGATTCATAACTATGGCTACACCTTC. Translating gives CASSDAIHNYGYTF.

The chain combines TRBV4-1 with TRBJ2-1, with 9 bases identical to TRBD2. This CDR3 has 20 amino acids. Germline values: CDR1 MGHRA, CDR2 YSYEKL. Losses at the gene ends were 0 bases for V and 0 bases for J; bases not matched to a gene: 12. The CDR3 is CASSQEFHWGLANSYNEQFF. The CDR3, as DNA: TGCGCCAGCAGCCAAGAATTCCATTGGGGACTAGCTAACTCCTACAATGAGCAGTTCTTC.

In DNA, the CDR3 is TGTGCCAGCAGCTTGGGACAAGCTTCCTACGAGCAGTACTTC. Protein product: CASSLGQASYEQYF. This chain uses TRBV5-6 with TRBJ2-7; no firm D call. CDR3 size: 14 residues. CDR1 is SGHDT, CDR2 YYEEEE, per germline. The germline V and J ends were trimmed by 0 bases and 1 base, with 8 bases remaining between them. Variable domain in full (rest from reference TRBV5-6 and TRBJ2-7): DAGVTQSPTHLIKTRGQQVTLRCSPKSGHDTVSWYQQALGQGPQFIFQYYEEEERQRGNFPDRFSGHQFPNYSSELNVNALLLGDSALYLCASSLGQASYEQYFGPGTRLTVT.

The gene calls are TRBV27 and TRBJ2-1; 13 bases map to TRBD2. V lost 6 bases, J lost 6 bases, and 17 bases stayed unmatched. The CDR3 has 19 amino acids. The germline V gene encodes CDR1 MNHEY and CDR2 SMNVEV (reference sequence). CDR3 in amino acids: CASSPGLAGPTLAGNEQFF. The CDR3, as DNA: TGTGCCAGCAGCCCGGGACTAGCGGGGCCGACCCTGGCGGGCAATGAGCAGTTCTTC.

The rearrangement joins TRBV19 to TRBJ1-5; 9 positions agree with TRBD1. Germline V gene data show CDR1 as LNHDA and CDR2 as SQIVND (reference sequence). CDR3 length: 14 amino acids. V shed 6 bases, J shed 2 bases, and the junction held 2 bases outside the gene matches. CDR3 residues: CASRRDRGNQPQHF. The CDR3 DNA reads TGTGCCAGTAGGAGGGACAGGGGCAATCAGCCCCAGCATTTT.

The CDR3 protein is CSVDRGSAGGAFF. As DNA, the CDR3 is TGCAGCGTTGATCGGGGGAGCGCAGGGGGAGCTTTCTTT. The rearrangement joins TRBV29-1 to TRBJ1-1, with 7 nucleotides matching TRBD1. V trimming: 3 bases; J trimming: 10 bases; junction bases outside the gene matches: 11. Germline values: CDR1 SQVTM, CDR2 ANQGSEA. The CDR3 loop spans 13 amino acids.

The chain recombines TRBV7-8 with TRBJ1-1, with no clear D. Trimming took off 1 base at V and 0 bases at J, with 9 bases between the two ends. The CDR3 has 15 amino acids. CDR1 is SGHVS, CDR2 FQNEAQ, per germline. In nucleotides, the CDR3 is TGTGCCAGCAGCTTAGGAGCCCTCATGAACACTGAAGCTTTCTTT. It codes for CASSLGALMNTEAFF. The full variable domain, its missing parts supplied by reference TRBV7-8 and TRBJ1-1, is GAGVSQSPRYKVAKRGQDVALRCDPISGHVSLFWYQQALGQGPEFLTYFQNEAQLDKSGLPSDRFFAERPEGSVSTLKIQRTQQEDSAVYLCASSLGALMNTEAFFGQGTRLTVV.

In its sample, this clone was seen a few times. The J gene is TRBJ2-7, the V gene TRBV5-5, with 9 bases that match TRBD2. In germline, CDR1 is SGHKS, CDR2 YYEKEE (reference sequence). The length of the CDR3 is 16 residues. The V segment lost 1 base and the J segment 3 bases; nucleotides outside the gene matches: 8. DNA of the CDR3: TGTGCCAGCAGCTTGTCTAGCGGGGCGCTAGTCTACGAGCAGTACTTC. This codes for CASSLSSGALVYEQYF.

This chain connects TRBV5-8 to TRBJ2-5, with D unclear. V shed 4 bases and J shed 2 bases, with 3 bases lying between them. The CDR3 runs to 11 residues. Germline-derived CDR1 and CDR2 are SGHTS and YDEGEE. CDR3 nucleotides: TGTGCCAGCAGCCAACAAGAGACCCAGTACTTC. Translated: CASSQQETQYF.

The chain carries TRBV5-1 and TRBJ2-3; TRBD2 is a possible D gene (5 bases). Germline V CDR1 and CDR2: SGHRS, YFSETQ. The V gene lost 0 bases and the J gene lost 6 bases, with 17 bases spanning the gap. CDR3 length equals 16 residues. The CDR3 loop is CASSLGELVVVDTQYF. The DNA of the CDR3 is TGCGCCAGCAGCTTGGGTGAACTAGTCGTCGTTGATACGCAGTATTTT.

This clone was recorded once. The chain carries TRBV23-1 and TRBJ1-6; TRBD1 aligns across 9 bases. TRBV23-1 counts as an open reading frame of uncertain function. V was pared by 3 bases and J by 10 bases, with 4 bases of the junction left unmatched. The CDR3 length is 14 residues. The DNA of the CDR3 is TGCGCCAGCAGTCAGGGACAGGGCCGCTCACCCCTCCACTTT. This translates into CASSQGQGRSPLHF.

The V gene is TRBV4-1, the J gene TRBJ1-4, with D uncertain. CDR1 and CDR2 (germline): MGHRA, YSYEKL. Trimming cost V 1 base and J 6 bases, with 21 bases left between them. The CDR3 is 18 residues long. The chain's CDR3 is CASSQVYGEGGRDEKLFF. CDR3 DNA sequence: TGCGCCAGCAGCCAAGTGTATGGGGAGGGAGGCCGGGATGAAAAACTGTTTTTT.